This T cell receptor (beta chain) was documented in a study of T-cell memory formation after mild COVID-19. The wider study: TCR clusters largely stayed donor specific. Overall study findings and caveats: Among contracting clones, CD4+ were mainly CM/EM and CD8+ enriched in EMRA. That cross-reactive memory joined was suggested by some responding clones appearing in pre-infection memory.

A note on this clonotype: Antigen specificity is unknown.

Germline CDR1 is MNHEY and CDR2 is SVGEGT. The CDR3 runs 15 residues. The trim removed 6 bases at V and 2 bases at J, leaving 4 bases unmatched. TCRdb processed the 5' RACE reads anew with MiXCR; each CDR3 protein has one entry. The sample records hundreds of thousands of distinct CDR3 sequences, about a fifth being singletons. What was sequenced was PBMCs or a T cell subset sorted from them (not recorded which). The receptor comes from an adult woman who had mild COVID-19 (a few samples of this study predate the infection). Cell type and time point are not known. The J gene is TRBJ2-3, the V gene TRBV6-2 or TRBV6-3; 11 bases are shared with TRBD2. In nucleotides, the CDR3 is TGTGCCAGCAGATTACTAGCGGGAGTCACAGATACGCAGTATTTT. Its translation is CASRLLAGVTDTQYF.